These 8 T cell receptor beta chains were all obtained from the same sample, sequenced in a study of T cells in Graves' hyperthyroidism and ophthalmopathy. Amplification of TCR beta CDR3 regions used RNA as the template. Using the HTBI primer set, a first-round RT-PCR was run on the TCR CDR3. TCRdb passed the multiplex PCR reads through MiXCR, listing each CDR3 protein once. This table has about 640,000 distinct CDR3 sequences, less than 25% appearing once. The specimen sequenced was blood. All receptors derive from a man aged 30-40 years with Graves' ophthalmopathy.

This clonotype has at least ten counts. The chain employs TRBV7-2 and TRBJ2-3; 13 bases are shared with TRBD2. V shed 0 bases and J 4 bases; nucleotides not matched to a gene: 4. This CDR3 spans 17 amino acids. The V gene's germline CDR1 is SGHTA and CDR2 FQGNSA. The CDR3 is CASSLARTSGSSDTQYF. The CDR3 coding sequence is TGTGCCAGCAGCTTAGCACGGACTAGCGGGAGCTCAGATACGCAGTATTTT.

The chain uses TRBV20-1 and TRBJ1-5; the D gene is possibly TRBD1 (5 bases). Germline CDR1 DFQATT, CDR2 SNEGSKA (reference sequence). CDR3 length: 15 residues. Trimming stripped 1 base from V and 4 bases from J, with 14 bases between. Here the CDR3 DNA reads TGCAGTGCTAGAGCCCGGGGGGGGAGGAATCAGCCCCAGCATTTT. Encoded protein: CSARARGGRNQPQHF.

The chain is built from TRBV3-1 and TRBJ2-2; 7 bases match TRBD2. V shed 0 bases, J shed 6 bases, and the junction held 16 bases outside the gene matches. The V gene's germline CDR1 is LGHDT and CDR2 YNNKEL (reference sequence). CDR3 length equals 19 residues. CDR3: CASSQEKWTSLFLAGELFF. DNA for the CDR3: TGTGCCAGCAGCCAAGAAAAGTGGACTAGTCTCTTTCTCGCCGGGGAGCTGTTTTTT.

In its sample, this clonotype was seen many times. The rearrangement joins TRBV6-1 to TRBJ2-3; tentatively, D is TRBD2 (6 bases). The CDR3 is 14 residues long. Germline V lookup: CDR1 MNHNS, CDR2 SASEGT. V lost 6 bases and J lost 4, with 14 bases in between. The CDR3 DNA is TGTGCCAGCAGGCGCGGGACCGTCGCAGATACGCAGTATTTT. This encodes CASRRGTVADTQYF.

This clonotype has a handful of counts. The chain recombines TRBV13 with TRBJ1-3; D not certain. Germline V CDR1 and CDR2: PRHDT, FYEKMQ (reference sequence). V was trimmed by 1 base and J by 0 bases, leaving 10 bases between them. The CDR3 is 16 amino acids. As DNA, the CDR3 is TGTGCCAGCAGCTTAGCCCTGGAGAGCTCTGGAAACACCATATATTTT. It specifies CASSLALESSGNTIYF.

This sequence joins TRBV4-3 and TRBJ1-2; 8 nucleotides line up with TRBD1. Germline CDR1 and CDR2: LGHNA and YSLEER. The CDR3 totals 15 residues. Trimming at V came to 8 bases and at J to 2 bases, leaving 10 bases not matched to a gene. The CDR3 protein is CASGAGGEGNYGYTF. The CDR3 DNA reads TGCGCCAGCGGCGCAGGGGGCGAAGGAAACTATGGCTACACCTTC.

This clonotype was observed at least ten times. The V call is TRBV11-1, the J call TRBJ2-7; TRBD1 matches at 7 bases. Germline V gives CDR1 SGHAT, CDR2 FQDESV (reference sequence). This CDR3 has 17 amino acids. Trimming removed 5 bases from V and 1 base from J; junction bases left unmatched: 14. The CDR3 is CASSEGWRGQVSYEQYF. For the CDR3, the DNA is TGTGCCAGCAGCGAAGGCTGGCGCGGACAGGTTTCCTACGAGCAGTACTTC.

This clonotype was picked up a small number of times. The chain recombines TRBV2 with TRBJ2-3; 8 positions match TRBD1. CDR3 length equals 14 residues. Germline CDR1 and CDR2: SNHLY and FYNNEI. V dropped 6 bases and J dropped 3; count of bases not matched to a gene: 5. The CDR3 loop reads CASSQDRVTDTQYF. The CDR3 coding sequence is TGTGCCAGCAGCCAGGACAGGGTAACAGATACGCAGTATTTT.